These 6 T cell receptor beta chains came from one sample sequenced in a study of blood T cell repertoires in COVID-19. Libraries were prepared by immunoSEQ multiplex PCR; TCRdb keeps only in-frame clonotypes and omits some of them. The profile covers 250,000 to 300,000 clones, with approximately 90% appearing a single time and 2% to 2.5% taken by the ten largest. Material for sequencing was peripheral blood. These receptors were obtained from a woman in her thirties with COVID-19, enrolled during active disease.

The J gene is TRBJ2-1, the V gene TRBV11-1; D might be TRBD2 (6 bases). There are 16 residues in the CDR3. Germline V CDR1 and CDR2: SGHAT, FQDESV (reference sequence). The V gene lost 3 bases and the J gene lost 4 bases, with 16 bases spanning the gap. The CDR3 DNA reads TGTGCCAGCAGCTTTTTCTGGGGGGAGTCGTACAATGAGCAGTTCTTC. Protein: CASSFFWGESYNEQFF. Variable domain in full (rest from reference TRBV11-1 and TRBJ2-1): EAEVAQSPRYKITEKSQAVAFWCDPISGHATLYWYRQILGQGPELLVQFQDESVVDDSQLPKDRFSAERLKGVDSTLKIQPAELGDSAMYLCASSFFWGESYNEQFFGPGTRLTVL.

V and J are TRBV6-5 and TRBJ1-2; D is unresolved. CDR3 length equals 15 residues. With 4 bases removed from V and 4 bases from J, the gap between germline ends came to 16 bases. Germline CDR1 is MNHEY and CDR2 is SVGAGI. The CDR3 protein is CASSSRLSGAYGYTF. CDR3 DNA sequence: TGTGCCAGCAGTTCCCGACTATCCGGTGCCTATGGCTACACCTTC.

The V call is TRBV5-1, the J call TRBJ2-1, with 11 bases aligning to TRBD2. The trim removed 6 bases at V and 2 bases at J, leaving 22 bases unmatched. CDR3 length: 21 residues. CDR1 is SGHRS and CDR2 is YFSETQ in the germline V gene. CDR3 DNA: TGCGCCAGCAACCAGGCATCTAGCGGGAGGAGGTTGGAGCGTCCCTACAATGAGCAGTTCTTC. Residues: CASNQASSGRRLERPYNEQFF.

The CDR3 is CASSLGSINQPQHF. CDR3 DNA: TGTGCCAGCAGCCTGGGGAGTATCAATCAGCCCCAGCATTTT. The genes are TRBV5-8 and TRBJ1-5; the D is unclear. This CDR3 region has 14 residues. Germline V gene lookup returns CDR1 SGHTS and CDR2 YDEGEE. V lost 4 bases, J lost 3 bases, and 11 bases lay in between.

The CDR3 loop reads CASSRDRGYNEQFF. The CDR3 DNA sequence: TGTGCCAGCTCCCGGGACAGGGGCTACAATGAGCAGTTCTTC. This chain joins TRBV7-9 and TRBJ2-1; 10 bases line up with TRBD1. This CDR3 comprises 14 residues. The V gene's germline CDR1 is SEHNR and CDR2 FQNEAQ (reference sequence). V gave up 8 bases and J gave up 3 bases; unmatched junction bases: 4.

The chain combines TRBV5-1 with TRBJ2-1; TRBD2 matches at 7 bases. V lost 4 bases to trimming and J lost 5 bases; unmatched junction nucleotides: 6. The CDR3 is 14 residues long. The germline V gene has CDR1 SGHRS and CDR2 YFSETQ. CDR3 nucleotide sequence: TGCGCCAGCAGCATCTTAGCGGGTGACAATGAGCAGTTCTTC. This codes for CASSILAGDNEQFF. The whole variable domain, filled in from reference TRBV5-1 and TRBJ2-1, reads KAGVTQTPRYLIKTRGQQVTLSCSPISGHRSVSWYQQTPGQGLQFLFEYFSETQRNKGNFPGRFSGRQFSNSRSEMNVSTLELGDSALYLCASSILAGDNEQFFGPGTRLTVL.